This T cell receptor (beta chain) is drawn from a study of T cells in narcolepsy. Measured with immunoSEQ multiplex PCR; TCRdb has only the in-frame clones, and not every one. The sample records fewer than 25,000 clones, approximately 85% being singletons. This clonotype was sampled from a human donor in good health. Sequencing used memory (CD45RA-) CD4+ T cells from blood.

This CDR3 reads CASSNTQDRGLQPQHF. CDR3 DNA sequence: TGTGCCAGCAGCAACACCCAGGACAGGGGGCTTCAGCCCCAGCATTTT. The rearrangement joins TRBV21-1 to TRBJ1-5; the table's TRBD1 call for D was not verified on the DNA. TRBV21-1 is annotated as a pseudogene. The CDR3 runs 16 residues.